This T cell receptor (beta chain) was sequenced in a study of OX40 agonist ivuxolimab in advanced cancers. Autoimmune disease history or systemic immunosuppression led to patient exclusion. TCRdb's table, derived via immunoSEQ multiplex PCR, lists solely in-frame clones and lacks some. Among tens of thousands of clones listed, roughly 84% were seen once. The junction had 5 bases not matched to a gene; V was cut back by 3 bases and J by 4 bases. Germline assignment: CDR1 SGHRS and CDR2 YFSETQ. This CDR3 has 15 residues. The sequence derives from an adult with an advanced solid tumor such as melanoma, head and neck, liver or kidney cancer. The sample in question was CD4+ or CD8+ T cells sorted from blood, obtained in a trial of the OX40 agonist ivuxolimab. V is TRBV5-1 and J is TRBJ2-2; 8 nucleotides match TRBD1. The CDR3 spells CASSYGQGVTGELFF. The CDR3 nucleotides read TGCGCCAGCAGCTATGGACAGGGCGTCACCGGGGAGCTGTTTTTT.